The rows below give T cell receptor beta chains drawn from one sample of a study of blood T cell repertoires in COVID-19. TCRdb keeps only in-frame clones here, not all; method: immunoSEQ multiplex PCR. Of hundreds of thousands of clones in the sample, around nine tenths are singletons; the top ten hold more than 10%. Material for sequencing was peripheral blood. These receptors were taken from a woman aged 18-35 years who had recovered from COVID-19. Both conserved end residues are part of each CDR3. Fields, in order: V gene, D gene, clone size, J gene, CDR3 protein, CDR3 DNA. A D gene is named only where the DNA matches it firmly. Rows give clone size only sometimes, using once, few, many, or a class for an expanded clone.

v_gene: TRBV11-1
d_gene: TRBD1
abundance: NA
j_gene: TRBJ2-3
CDR3aa: CASSEDRGTDTQYF
CDR3nt: TGTGCCAGCAGCGAGGACAGGGGCACAGATACGCAGTATTTT

v_gene: TRBV9
d_gene: TRBD2
abundance: once
j_gene: TRBJ2-3
CDR3aa: CASSRLAASTDTQYF
CDR3nt: TGTGCCAGCTCAAGACTAGCGGCTAGCACAGATACGCAGTATTTT

v_gene: TRBV4-3
d_gene: TRBD2
abundance: NA
j_gene: TRBJ2-1
CDR3aa: CASSQDTSGGDEQFF
CDR3nt: TGCGCCAGCAGCCAAGATACTAGCGGGGGGGATGAGCAGTTCTTC

v_gene: TRBV3-1/TRBV3-2
d_gene: TRBD2
abundance: NA
j_gene: TRBJ2-1
CDR3aa: CASGTSGSNEQFF
CDR3nt: TGTGCCAGTGGGACTAGCGGGAGTAATGAGCAGTTCTTC

v_gene: TRBV9
d_gene: NA
abundance: NA
j_gene: TRBJ2-1
CDR3aa: CASSFKGTGNEQFF
CDR3nt: TGTGCCAGCAGCTTTAAGGGAACAGGGAATGAGCAGTTCTTC

v_gene: TRBV18
d_gene: NA
abundance: few
j_gene: TRBJ2-3
CDR3aa: CASSPVGADTQYF
CDR3nt: TGTGCCAGCTCACCCGTGGGAGCGGATACGCAGTATTTT

v_gene: TRBV7-9
d_gene: NA
abundance: NA
j_gene: TRBJ2-7
CDR3aa: CASSLGTANYEQYF
CDR3nt: TGTGCCAGCAGCTTAGGGACAGCCAACTACGAGCAGTACTTC

v_gene: TRBV7-9
d_gene: TRBD2
abundance: few
j_gene: TRBJ2-1
CDR3aa: CASSFRASGSGEQFF
CDR3nt: TGTGCCAGCAGCTTTAGGGCTAGCGGGAGTGGTGAGCAGTTCTTC

v_gene: TRBV19
d_gene: NA
abundance: NA
j_gene: TRBJ2-1
CDR3aa: CASSIFSNEQFF
CDR3nt: TGTGCCAGTAGTATCTTCAGCAATGAGCAGTTCTTC

v_gene: TRBV12-3/TRBV12-4
d_gene: NA
abundance: NA
j_gene: TRBJ2-7
CDR3aa: CASSPDFYEQYF
CDR3nt: TGTGCCAGCAGCCCCGACTTCTACGAGCAGTACTTC

v_gene: TRBV27
d_gene: TRBD1
abundance: NA
j_gene: TRBJ2-3
CDR3aa: CASSPRGPDTQYF
CDR3nt: TGTGCCAGCAGTCCCAGGGGGCCAGATACGCAGTATTTT

v_gene: TRBV4-3
d_gene: TRBD2
abundance: NA
j_gene: TRBJ2-5
CDR3aa: CASSQELSAGGIQETQYF
CDR3nt: TGCGCCAGCAGCCAAGAGCTCTCCGCGGGAGGGATCCAAGAGACCCAGTACTTC

v_gene: TRBV19
d_gene: TRBD2
abundance: NA
j_gene: TRBJ2-5
CDR3aa: CASSIKGGTSGSSQETQYF
CDR3nt: TGTGCCAGTAGTATTAAAGGGGGGACTAGCGGGAGTTCCCAAGAGACCCAGTACTTC

v_gene: TRBV3-1/TRBV3-2
d_gene: TRBD2
abundance: NA
j_gene: TRBJ2-1
CDR3aa: CASSQEAPGLAGKQFF
CDR3nt: TGTGCCAGCAGCCAAGAGGCACCGGGACTAGCGGGTAAGCAGTTCTTC

v_gene: TRBV29-1
d_gene: NA
abundance: NA
j_gene: TRBJ2-1
CDR3aa: CSVKGVEQFF
CDR3nt: TGCAGCGTGAAGGGGGTTGAGCAGTTCTTC

v_gene: TRBV27
d_gene: NA
abundance: NA
j_gene: TRBJ1-4
CDR3aa: CASSPGGLYLPRTNEKLFF
CDR3nt: TGTGCCAGCAGTCCTGGGGGACTCTACCTACCCCGAACTAATGAAAAACTGTTTTTT

v_gene: TRBV29-1
d_gene: TRBD2
abundance: once
j_gene: TRBJ2-7
CDR3aa: CSVRRGTSYEQYF
CDR3nt: TGCAGCGTTCGGCGGGGGACCTCCTACGAGCAGTACTTC

v_gene: TRBV27
d_gene: NA
abundance: NA
j_gene: TRBJ2-1
CDR3aa: CASSSTGEQFF
CDR3nt: TGTGCCAGCAGTTCAACAGGAGAGCAGTTCTTC

v_gene: TRBV29-1
d_gene: TRBD1
abundance: NA
j_gene: TRBJ1-2
CDR3aa: CSVPWTGDYGYTF
CDR3nt: TGCAGCGTACCTTGGACAGGGGACTATGGCTACACCTTC

v_gene: TRBV7-3
d_gene: NA
abundance: NA
j_gene: TRBJ1-2
CDR3aa: CASSPMGGSDGYTF
CDR3nt: TGTGCCAGCAGCCCCATGGGAGGTTCTGATGGCTACACCTTC

v_gene: TRBV7-3
d_gene: TRBD2
abundance: NA
j_gene: TRBJ2-3
CDR3aa: CASSLMGTSGSPDTQYF
CDR3nt: TGTGCCAGCAGCTTAATGGGGACTAGCGGGAGCCCAGATACGCAGTATTTT

v_gene: TRBV11-1
d_gene: NA
abundance: NA
j_gene: TRBJ2-5
CDR3aa: CASSPPELRETQYF
CDR3nt: TGTGCCAGCAGCCCACCTGAACTACGGGAGACCCAGTACTTC

v_gene: TRBV7-2
d_gene: NA
abundance: NA
j_gene: TRBJ1-5
CDR3aa: CASSHKSNQPQHF
CDR3nt: TGTGCCAGCAGCCACAAAAGCAATCAGCCCCAGCATTTT

v_gene: TRBV11-2
d_gene: TRBD1
abundance: NA
j_gene: TRBJ1-1
CDR3aa: CASSPWGQGETEAFF
CDR3nt: TGTGCCAGCAGCCCTTGGGGACAGGGGGAAACTGAAGCTTTCTTT

v_gene: TRBV29-1
d_gene: TRBD1
abundance: NA
j_gene: TRBJ1-2
CDR3aa: CSVKDLGGAGYTF
CDR3nt: TGCAGCGTGAAAGACCTAGGGGGCGCGGGCTACACCTTC

v_gene: TRBV2
d_gene: NA
abundance: NA
j_gene: TRBJ1-3
CDR3aa: CASSEASTGGNTIYF
CDR3nt: TGTGCCAGCAGTGAGGCGTCAACGGGGGGAAACACCATATATTTT

v_gene: TRBV7-2
d_gene: TRBD1
abundance: NA
j_gene: TRBJ2-5
CDR3aa: CASSPQGAGIQETQYF
CDR3nt: TGTGCCAGCAGCCCACAGGGGGCCGGGATCCAAGAGACCCAGTACTTC

v_gene: TRBV24-1
d_gene: NA
abundance: few
j_gene: TRBJ2-7
CDR3aa: CATSDFPGYEQYF
CDR3nt: TGTGCCACCAGTGATTTTCCGGGCTACGAGCAGTACTTC

v_gene: TRBV19
d_gene: TRBD2
abundance: NA
j_gene: TRBJ2-6
CDR3aa: CASKGLVNAGANVLTF
CDR3nt: TGTGCCAGTAAGGGACTAGTTAACGCTGGGGCCAACGTCCTGACTTTC

v_gene: TRBV9
d_gene: TRBD2
abundance: NA
j_gene: TRBJ2-2
CDR3aa: CASSDGLAGGPNTGELFF
CDR3nt: TGTGCCAGCAGCGACGGACTAGCGGGAGGGCCTAACACCGGGGAGCTGTTTTTT

v_gene: TRBV7-9
d_gene: TRBD1
abundance: NA
j_gene: TRBJ1-1
CDR3aa: CASSPMTGGTEAFF
CDR3nt: TGTGCCAGCAGCCCAATGACAGGGGGCACTGAAGCTTTCTTT

v_gene: TRBV29-1
d_gene: NA
abundance: NA
j_gene: TRBJ2-2
CDR3aa: CSVDRSTGELFF
CDR3nt: TGCAGCGTTGATAGAAGCACCGGGGAGCTGTTTTTT

v_gene: TRBV19
d_gene: TRBD1
abundance: NA
j_gene: TRBJ2-3
CDR3aa: CASTITGADTQYF
CDR3nt: TGTGCCAGTACCATAACAGGGGCAGATACGCAGTATTTT

v_gene: TRBV4-3
d_gene: TRBD2
abundance: few
j_gene: TRBJ2-7
CDR3aa: CASSRQLAGEYEQYF
CDR3nt: TGCGCCAGCAGCCGACAACTAGCGGGGGAATACGAGCAGTACTTC

v_gene: TRBV25-1
d_gene: NA
abundance: NA
j_gene: TRBJ2-5
CDR3aa: CASSDLVAEETQYF
CDR3nt: TGTGCCAGCAGTGATTTGGTGGCAGAAGAGACCCAGTACTTC

v_gene: TRBV7-6
d_gene: NA
abundance: few
j_gene: TRBJ2-7
CDR3aa: CASSLSSSYEQYF
CDR3nt: TGTGCCAGCAGCTTATCCAGCTCCTACGAGCAGTACTTC

v_gene: TRBV27
d_gene: NA
abundance: NA
j_gene: TRBJ1-2
CDR3aa: CASSPRAGGYGYTF
CDR3nt: TGTGCCAGCAGTCCAAGGGCGGGAGGGTATGGCTACACCTTC